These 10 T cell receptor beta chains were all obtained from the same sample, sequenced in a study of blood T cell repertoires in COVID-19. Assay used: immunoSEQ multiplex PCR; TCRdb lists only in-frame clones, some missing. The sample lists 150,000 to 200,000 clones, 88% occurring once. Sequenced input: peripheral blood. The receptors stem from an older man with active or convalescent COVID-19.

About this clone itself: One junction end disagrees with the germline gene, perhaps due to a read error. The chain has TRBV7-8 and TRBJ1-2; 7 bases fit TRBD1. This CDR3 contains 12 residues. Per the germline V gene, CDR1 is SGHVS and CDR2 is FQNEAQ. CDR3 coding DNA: TGTGCCAGCAGCTCCCTCGTTGGGACAGCCATCTTC. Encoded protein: CASSSLVGTAIF. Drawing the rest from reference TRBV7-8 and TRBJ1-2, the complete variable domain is GAGVSQSPRYKVAKRGQDVALRCDPISGHVSLFWYQQALGQGPEFLTYFQNEAQLDKSGLPSDRFFAERPEGSVSTLKIQRTQQEDSAVYLCASSSLVGTAIFGSGTRLTVV.

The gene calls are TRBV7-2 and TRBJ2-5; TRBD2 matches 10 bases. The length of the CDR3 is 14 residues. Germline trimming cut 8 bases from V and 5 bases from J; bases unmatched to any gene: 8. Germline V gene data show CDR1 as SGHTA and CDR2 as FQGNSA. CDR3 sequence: CASSSSGGGETQYF. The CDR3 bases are TGTGCCAGCTCCTCTAGCGGGGGTGGGGAGACCCAGTACTTC.

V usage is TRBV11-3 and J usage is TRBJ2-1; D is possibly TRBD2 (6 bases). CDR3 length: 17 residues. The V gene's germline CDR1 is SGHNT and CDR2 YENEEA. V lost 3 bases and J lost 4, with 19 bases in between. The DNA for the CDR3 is TGTGCCAGCAGCTTGGGTTGGATGGCTAGCGAGTACAATGAGCAGTTCTTC. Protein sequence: CASSLGWMASEYNEQFF.

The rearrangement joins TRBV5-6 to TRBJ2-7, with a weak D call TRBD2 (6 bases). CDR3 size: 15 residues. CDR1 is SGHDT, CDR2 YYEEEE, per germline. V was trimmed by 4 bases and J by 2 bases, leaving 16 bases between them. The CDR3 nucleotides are TGTGCCAGCAGCCCCCCCGGGAGTGGGACCTACGAGCAGTACTTC. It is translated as CASSPPGSGTYEQYF.

CDR3 protein: CASSRPASSQETQYF. DNA for the CDR3: TGTGCCAGTAGCCGACCGGCTAGCAGCCAAGAGACCCAGTACTTC. This chain uses TRBV19 with TRBJ2-5; a possible D gene is TRBD2 (5 bases). This CDR3 is built from 15 residues. Germline V gives CDR1 LNHDA, CDR2 SQIVND (reference sequence). V was cut by 6 bases and J by 1 base, with 15 bases left in between. Using reference TRBV19 and TRBJ2-5 for the parts outside the CDR3, the full variable domain is DGGITQSPKYLFRKEGQNVTLSCEQNLNHDAMYWYRQDPGQGLRLIYYSQIVNDFQKGDIAEGYSVSREKKESFPLTVTSAQKNPTAFYLCASSRPASSQETQYFGPGTRLLVL.

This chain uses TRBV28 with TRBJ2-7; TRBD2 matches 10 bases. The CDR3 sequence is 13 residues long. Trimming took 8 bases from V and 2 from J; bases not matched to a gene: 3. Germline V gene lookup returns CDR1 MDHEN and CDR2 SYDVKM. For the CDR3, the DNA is TGTGCCAGCCGGACTAGCGGAACCTACGAGCAGTACTTC. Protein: CASRTSGTYEQYF.

The chain's CDR3 is CAWRVPGGQAFF. In DNA, the CDR3 is TGTGCCTGGAGGGTACCAGGGGGCCAAGCTTTCTTT. J is TRBJ1-1 and V is TRBV30; 8 bases align to TRBD1. From germline, CDR1 is GTSNPN and CDR2 SVGIG (reference sequence). The length of the CDR3 is 12 residues. The junction had 6 bases not matched to a gene; V was cut back by 3 bases and J by 9 bases. Variable domain in full (rest from reference TRBV30 and TRBJ1-1): SQTIHQWPATLVQPVGSPLSLECTVEGTSNPNLYWYRQAAGRGLQLLFYSVGIGQISSEVPQNLSASRPQDRQFILSSKKLLLSDSGFYLCAWRVPGGQAFFGQGTRLTVV.

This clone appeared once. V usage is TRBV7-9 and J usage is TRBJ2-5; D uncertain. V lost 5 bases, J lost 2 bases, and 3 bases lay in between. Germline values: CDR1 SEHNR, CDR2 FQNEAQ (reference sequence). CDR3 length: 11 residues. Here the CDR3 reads CASSQQETQYF. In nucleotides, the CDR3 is TGTGCCAGCAGCCAGCAAGAGACCCAGTACTTC.

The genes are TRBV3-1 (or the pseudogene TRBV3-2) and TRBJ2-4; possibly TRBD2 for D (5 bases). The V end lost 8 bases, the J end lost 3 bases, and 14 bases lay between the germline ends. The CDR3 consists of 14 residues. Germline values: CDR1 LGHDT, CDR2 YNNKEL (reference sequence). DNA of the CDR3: TGTGCCAGCCGACCGGCGGGCAACAAAAACATTCAGTACTTC. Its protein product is CASRPAGNKNIQYF.

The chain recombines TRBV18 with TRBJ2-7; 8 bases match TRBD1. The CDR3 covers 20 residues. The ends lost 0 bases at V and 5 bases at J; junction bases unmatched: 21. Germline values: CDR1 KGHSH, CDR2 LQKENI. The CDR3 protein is CASSPPHPGGFPPGRNEQYF. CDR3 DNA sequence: TGTGCCAGCTCACCACCGCATCCAGGGGGCTTCCCTCCGGGAAGGAACGAGCAGTACTTC.